The source of this T cell receptor (beta chain) is a study of T-cell memory formation after mild COVID-19. The overall study: The two donors had largely donor-specific TCR clusters.

General observations from the study: In pre-infection memory, a portion of responding clones appeared, which suggested that cross-reactive memory joined. CD4/CD8 balance held among clones contracting day 15 to 85, and later expanders leaned CD4+.

With constant-segment primers, 5'RACE yielded cDNA libraries of TCR alpha and TCR beta that carried sample barcodes and UMIs. TCRdb re-analysed the 5' RACE reads in MiXCR, keeping a single row per CDR3 protein. The sample lists about 350,000 distinct CDR3 sequences; approximately 13% were seen once. In this sample, this clonotype turned up a few times. What it binds is not known. The CDR3 contains 13 residues. The germline gives CDR1 MNHEY, CDR2 SMNVEV (reference sequence). V was trimmed by 4 bases and J by 2 bases, leaving 9 bases between them. J is TRBJ2-7 and V is TRBV27; possible D gene TRBD1, 5 bases. The TCR originated in a man in his late teens or twenties who had mild COVID-19 (a few samples of this study predate the infection). Cell type and time point are not known. The sequenced sample was PBMCs or a T cell subset sorted from them (not recorded which). The CDR3 DNA reads as TGTGCCAGCAGTTCCAGGGCCACCTACGAGCAGTACTTC. Protein: CASSSRATYEQYF.